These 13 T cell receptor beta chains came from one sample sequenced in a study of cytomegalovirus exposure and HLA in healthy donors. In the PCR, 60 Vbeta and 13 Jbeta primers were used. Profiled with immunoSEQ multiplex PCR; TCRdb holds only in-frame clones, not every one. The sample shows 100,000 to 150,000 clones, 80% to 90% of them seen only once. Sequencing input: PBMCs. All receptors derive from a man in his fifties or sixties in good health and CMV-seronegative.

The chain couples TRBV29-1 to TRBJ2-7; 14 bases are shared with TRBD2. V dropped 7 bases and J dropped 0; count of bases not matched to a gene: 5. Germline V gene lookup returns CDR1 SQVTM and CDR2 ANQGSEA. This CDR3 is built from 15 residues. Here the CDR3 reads CSAPGLAGASYEQYF. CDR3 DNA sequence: TGCAGCGCGCCGGGACTAGCGGGGGCCTCCTACGAGCAGTACTTC.

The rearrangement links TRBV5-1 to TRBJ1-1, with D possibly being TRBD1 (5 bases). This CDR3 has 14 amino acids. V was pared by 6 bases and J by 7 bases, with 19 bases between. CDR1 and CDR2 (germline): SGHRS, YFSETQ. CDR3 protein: CASIEVGRAGEAFF. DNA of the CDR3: TGCGCCAGCATCGAGGTCGGCAGGGCTGGTGAAGCTTTCTTT. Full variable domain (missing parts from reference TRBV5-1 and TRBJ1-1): KAGVTQTPRYLIKTRGQQVTLSCSPISGHRSVSWYQQTPGQGLQFLFEYFSETQRNKGNFPGRFSGRQFSNSRSEMNVSTLELGDSALYLCASIEVGRAGEAFFGQGTRLTVV.

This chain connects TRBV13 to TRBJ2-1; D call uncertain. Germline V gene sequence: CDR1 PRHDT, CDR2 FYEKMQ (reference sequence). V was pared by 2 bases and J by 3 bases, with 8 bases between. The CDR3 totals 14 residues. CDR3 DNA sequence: TGTGCCAGCAGCTTAAACCAGGTCTACAATGAGCAGTTCTTC. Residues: CASSLNQVYNEQFF.

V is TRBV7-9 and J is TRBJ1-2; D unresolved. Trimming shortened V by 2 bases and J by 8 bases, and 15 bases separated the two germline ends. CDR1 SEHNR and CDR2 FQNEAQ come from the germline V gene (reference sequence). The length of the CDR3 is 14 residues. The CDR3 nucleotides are TGTGCCAGCAGCTTAAACCCCACGGTCCGAGGCTACACCTTC. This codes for CASSLNPTVRGYTF.

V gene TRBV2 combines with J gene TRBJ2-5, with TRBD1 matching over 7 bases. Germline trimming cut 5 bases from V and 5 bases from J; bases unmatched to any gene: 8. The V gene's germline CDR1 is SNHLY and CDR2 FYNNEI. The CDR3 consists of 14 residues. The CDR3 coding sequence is TGTGCCAGCAGTACCGGACAGGTAGTGGAGACCCAGTACTTC. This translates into CASSTGQVVETQYF.

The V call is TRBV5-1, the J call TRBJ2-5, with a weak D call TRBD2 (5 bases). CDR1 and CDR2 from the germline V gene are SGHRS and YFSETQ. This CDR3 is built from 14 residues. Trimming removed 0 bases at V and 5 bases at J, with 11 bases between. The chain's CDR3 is CASSLDPGFETQYF. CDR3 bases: TGCGCCAGCAGCTTGGATCCGGGGTTTGAGACCCAGTACTTC.

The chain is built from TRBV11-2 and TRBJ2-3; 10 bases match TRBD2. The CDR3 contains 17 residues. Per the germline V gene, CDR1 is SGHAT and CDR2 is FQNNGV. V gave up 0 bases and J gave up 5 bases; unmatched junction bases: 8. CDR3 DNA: TGTGCCAGCAGCTTAGAGGGTAGCGGGGGGTTCCGAGATACGCAGTATTTT. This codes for CASSLEGSGGFRDTQYF.

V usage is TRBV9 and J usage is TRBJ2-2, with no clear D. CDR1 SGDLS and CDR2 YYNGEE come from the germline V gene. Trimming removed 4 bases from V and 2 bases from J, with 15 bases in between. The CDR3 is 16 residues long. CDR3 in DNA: TGTGCCAGCAGCCCCACTATGTTGGTAAACACCGGGGAGCTGTTTTTT. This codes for CASSPTMLVNTGELFF.

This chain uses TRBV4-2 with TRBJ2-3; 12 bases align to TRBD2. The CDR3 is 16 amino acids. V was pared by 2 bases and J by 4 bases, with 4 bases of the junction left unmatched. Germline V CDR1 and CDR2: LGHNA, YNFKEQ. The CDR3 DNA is TGTGCCAGCAGCCAAAAACTAGCGGGGGGCCCAGATACGCAGTATTTT. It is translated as CASSQKLAGGPDTQYF.

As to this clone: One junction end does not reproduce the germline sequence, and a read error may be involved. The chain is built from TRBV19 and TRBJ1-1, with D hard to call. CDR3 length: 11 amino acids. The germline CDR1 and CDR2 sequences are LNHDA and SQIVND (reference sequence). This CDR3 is CASSKNSEAFF. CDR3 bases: TGTGCCAGTAGTAAGAACAGTGAAGCTTTCTTT.

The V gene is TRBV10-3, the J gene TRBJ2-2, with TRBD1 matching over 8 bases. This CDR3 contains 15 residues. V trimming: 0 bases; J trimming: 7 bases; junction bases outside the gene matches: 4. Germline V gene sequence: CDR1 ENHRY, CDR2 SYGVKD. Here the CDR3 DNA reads TGTGCCATCAGTGAGTCGACAGGGGAGCACGGGGAGCTGTTTTTT. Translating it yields CAISESTGEHGELFF.

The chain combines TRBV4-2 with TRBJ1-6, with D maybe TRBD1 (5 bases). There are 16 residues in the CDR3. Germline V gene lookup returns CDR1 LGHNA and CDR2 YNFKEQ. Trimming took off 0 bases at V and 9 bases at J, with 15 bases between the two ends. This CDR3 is CASSQEGRGWGSPLHF. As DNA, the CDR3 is TGTGCCAGCAGCCAAGAAGGGCGGGGGTGGGGTTCACCCCTCCACTTT.

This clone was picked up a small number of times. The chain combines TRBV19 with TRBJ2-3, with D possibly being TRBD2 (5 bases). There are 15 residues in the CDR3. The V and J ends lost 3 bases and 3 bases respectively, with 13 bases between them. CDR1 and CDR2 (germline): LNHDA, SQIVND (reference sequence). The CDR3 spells CASSIMGAQTDTQYF. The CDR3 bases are TGTGCCAGTAGTATCATGGGAGCCCAAACAGATACGCAGTATTTT.